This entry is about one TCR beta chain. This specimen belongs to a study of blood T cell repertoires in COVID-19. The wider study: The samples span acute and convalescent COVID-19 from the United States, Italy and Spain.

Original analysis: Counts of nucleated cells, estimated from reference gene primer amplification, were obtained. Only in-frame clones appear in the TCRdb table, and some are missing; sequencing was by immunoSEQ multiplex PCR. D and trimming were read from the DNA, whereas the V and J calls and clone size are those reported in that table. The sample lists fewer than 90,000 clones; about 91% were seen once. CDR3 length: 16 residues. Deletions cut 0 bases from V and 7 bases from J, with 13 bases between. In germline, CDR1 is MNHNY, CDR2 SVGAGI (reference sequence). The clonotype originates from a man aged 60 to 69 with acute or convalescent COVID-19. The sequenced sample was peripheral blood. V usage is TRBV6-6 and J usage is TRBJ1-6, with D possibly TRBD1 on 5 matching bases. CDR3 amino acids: CASSYSSQGGNSPLHF. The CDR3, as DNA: TGTGCCAGCAGTTACTCGTCTCAGGGAGGGAATTCACCCCTCCACTTT.